A single sample gave rise to the 18 T cell receptor beta chains below, sequenced in a study of blood T cell repertoires in COVID-19. Produced via immunoSEQ multiplex PCR; TCRdb's table is partial and in-frame only. This table holds approximately 300,000 clones, approximately 85% found once. Sequencing input: peripheral blood. The source is a human donor with COVID-19, enrolled during active disease. The donor label of this sample is uncertain.

This clone has only one observation. The rearrangement uses TRBV28 and TRBJ2-5; unclear D gene. In germline, CDR1 is MDHEN, CDR2 SYDVKM. This CDR3 region has 14 residues. Trimming shortened V by 5 bases and J by 3 bases, and 13 bases separated the two germline ends. In nucleotides, the CDR3 is TGTGCCAGCAGTGCGATCTCGAGGAAAGAGACCCAGTACTTC. The encoded protein is CASSAISRKETQYF. The entire variable domain, with the rest obtained from reference TRBV28 and TRBJ2-5, is as follows: DVKVTQSSRYLVKRTGEKVFLECVQDMDHENMFWYRQDPGLGLRLIYFSYDVKMKEKGDIPEGYSVSREKKERFSLILESASTNQTSMYLCASSAISRKETQYFGPGTRLLVL.

V usage is TRBV20-1 and J usage is TRBJ1-5, with D possibly being TRBD1 (5 bases). Deletions cut 3 bases from V and 0 bases from J, with 18 bases between. The CDR3 spans 17 residues. Germline V CDR1 and CDR2: DFQATT, SNEGSKA (reference sequence). The CDR3 reads CSASAGAGIYSNQPQHF. DNA of the CDR3: TGCAGTGCTAGTGCTGGGGCAGGCATCTATAGCAATCAGCCCCAGCATTTT.

The chain recombines TRBV19 with TRBJ2-6; 8 nucleotides agree with TRBD1. CDR1 is LNHDA and CDR2 is SQIVND in the germline V gene (reference sequence). V gave up 3 bases and J gave up 2 bases; unmatched junction bases: 3. CDR3 length: 16 amino acids. DNA for the CDR3: TGTGCCAGTAGTATGCAGGGGGCGCCTGGGGCCAACGTCCTGACTTTC. Its translation is CASSMQGAPGANVLTF.

This chain uses TRBV6-5 with TRBJ1-1; D is uncertain. Trimming took off 6 bases at V and 2 bases at J, with 4 bases between the two ends. This CDR3 region has 11 residues. Germline V lookup: CDR1 MNHEY, CDR2 SVGAGI. The CDR3 is CASSSNTEAFF. CDR3 nucleotides: TGTGCCAGCAGCTCTAACACTGAAGCTTTCTTT.

This clone appeared once. The chain employs TRBV20-1 and TRBJ1-2; 9 bases match TRBD1. The CDR3 is 15 residues long. CDR1 is DFQATT, CDR2 SNEGSKA, per germline (reference sequence). J gave up 8 bases and V 3 bases, and 13 bases lay outside the gene matches. The CDR3: CSASATGGVSRGYTF. CDR3 nucleotide sequence: TGCAGTGCTAGTGCCACAGGGGGCGTCTCCCGGGGCTACACCTTC.

This chain links TRBV15 with TRBJ1-4, with D possibly being TRBD1 (5 bases). The CDR3 is 14 residues long. Germline loops: CDR1 LNHNV, CDR2 YYDKDF (reference sequence). V was trimmed by 7 bases and J by 3 bases, leaving 12 bases between them. CDR3 sequence reads: CATKGAPANEKLFF. The CDR3 region has the DNA TGTGCCACCAAAGGGGCGCCGGCTAATGAAAAACTGTTTTTT.

V gene TRBV6-5 combines with J gene TRBJ1-1; 8 bases map to TRBD1. With V trimmed by 6 bases and J by 9 bases, 12 bases remained unmatched. CDR1 is MNHEY, CDR2 SVGAGI, per germline. The CDR3 loop spans 14 amino acids. CDR3 sequence reads: CASRFSGQGPKAFF. The CDR3 DNA reads TGTGCCAGCAGGTTCTCAGGACAGGGCCCGAAAGCTTTCTTT.

Only one count was recorded for this clone. This sequence joins TRBV18 and TRBJ2-1; D may be TRBD2 (6 bases). CDR1 KGHSH and CDR2 LQKENI come from the germline V gene. V was shortened by 1 base and J by 5 bases, with 18 bases between the two germline ends. This CDR3 is built from 17 residues. The CDR3 nucleotides read TGTGCCAGCTCACCACGTGTGTCGGCTAGCGCCGACAATGAGCAGTTCTTC. Protein product: CASSPRVSASADNEQFF.

This chain connects TRBV10-1 to TRBJ2-1, with 9 positions matching TRBD2. V trimming: 7 bases; J trimming: 7 bases; junction bases outside the gene matches: 14. Germline CDR1 WNHNN, CDR2 SYGVQD (reference sequence). There are 16 residues in the CDR3. The CDR3 sequence is CASTERGLAVSNEQFF. In nucleotides, the CDR3 is TGCGCCAGCACCGAGAGGGGACTAGCTGTGTCAAATGAGCAGTTCTTC.

This chain joins TRBV9 and TRBJ1-5; D is undetermined. V dropped 4 bases and J dropped 7 bases, with 9 bases sitting between them. Germline loops: CDR1 SGDLS, CDR2 YYNGEE. This CDR3 contains 12 residues. This chain's CDR3 is CASSPLEQPQHF. In DNA form, the CDR3 reads TGTGCCAGCAGCCCCTTGGAGCAGCCCCAGCATTTT.

This clone was detected once. This chain links TRBV18 with TRBJ1-2, with 7 positions matching TRBD1. The CDR3 runs 14 residues. Germline V gives CDR1 KGHSH, CDR2 LQKENI. With 2 bases clipped from V and 5 bases from J, the junction kept 5 bases outside the gene matches. CDR3 sequence reads: CASSPSGQRYGYTF. The CDR3 DNA reads TGTGCCAGCTCACCATCGGGACAGCGATATGGCTACACCTTC.

V gene TRBV27 combines with J gene TRBJ1-5, with 10 bases identical to TRBD1. CDR1 and CDR2 (germline): MNHEY, SMNVEV (reference sequence). The J segment lost 3 bases and the V segment lost 6 bases, leaving 5 bases of the junction unmatched. The CDR3 covers 15 residues. The CDR3 sequence is CASSLGTGANQPQHF. DNA for the CDR3: TGTGCCAGCAGCCTAGGGACAGGGGCCAATCAGCCCCAGCATTTT.

The rearrangement joins TRBV11-2 to TRBJ1-1; D remains unclear. Germline lookup yields CDR1 SGHAT and CDR2 FQNNGV. V was trimmed by 6 bases and J by 0 bases, leaving 17 bases between them. The CDR3 loop spans 16 amino acids. For the CDR3, the DNA is TGTGCCAGCAGTTCCGAGGTCCCCCCGATGAACACTGAAGCTTTCTTT. Its translation is CASSSEVPPMNTEAFF.

This chain connects TRBV4-1 to TRBJ2-7, with a weak D call TRBD2 (6 bases). The CDR3 runs to 15 residues. Trimming removed 0 bases from V and 3 bases from J, with 12 bases in between. Germline CDR1 and CDR2: MGHRA and YSYEKL. The CDR3 loop reads CASSQDSSGRYEQYF. Written as DNA, the CDR3 is TGCGCCAGCAGCCAAGATTCAAGCGGGCGCTACGAGCAGTACTTC.

The genes are TRBV21-1 and TRBJ1-1; TRBD1, as called in the table, went unchecked against the DNA. TRBV21-1 is flagged as a pseudogene. The CDR3 is made up of 15 amino acids. The CDR3 bases are TGTGCCAGCAGCAGCCCAGGGGGAGTAAACACTGAAGCTTTCTTT. Amino acid sequence: CASSSPGGVNTEAFF.

CDR3 in amino acids: CASSVRLASNTGELFF. CDR3 coding DNA: TGTGCCAGCAGTGTCAGACTAGCGTCGAACACCGGGGAGCTGTTTTTT. The chain combines TRBV27 with TRBJ2-2; 8 nucleotides align to TRBD2. The V gene end was trimmed by 5 bases and the J gene end by 0 bases; junction bases not matched to a gene: 5. This CDR3 is 16 amino acids long. CDR1 is MNHEY and CDR2 is SMNVEV in the germline V gene (reference sequence).

This chain connects TRBV2 to TRBJ2-1; TRBD1 aligns across 9 bases. CDR3 size: 14 residues. After removal of 6 bases from V and 3 bases from J, the junction contained 3 bases not matched to a gene. In germline, CDR1 is SNHLY, CDR2 FYNNEI. This CDR3 is CASRGTGRYNEQFF. In DNA, the CDR3 is TGTGCCAGCAGGGGGACAGGGCGCTACAATGAGCAGTTCTTC.

The J gene is TRBJ2-7, the V gene TRBV30, with TRBD2 as a possible D gene (5 bases). The CDR3 is 11 amino acids. Trimming took off 3 bases at V and 4 bases at J, with 7 bases between the two ends. Germline V gene sequence: CDR1 GTSNPN, CDR2 SVGIG (reference sequence). The CDR3 DNA reads as TGTGCCTGGAGGCGCGGGTACGAGCAGTACTTC. It codes for CAWRRGYEQYF.